Each of the 6 T cell receptor beta chains below was sequenced from the same sample in a study of PD-1 blockade in classical Hodgkin lymphoma. Each of the patients experienced relapse following autologous stem cell transplantation, and their brentuximab vedotin exposure differed. Some clones are missing from TCRdb's copy, which holds only in-frame ones; the method was immunoSEQ multiplex PCR. The repertoire holds about 110,000 clones, with 89% as singletons. The sample consisted of peripheral blood mononuclear cells (PBMCs), taken before the second cycle of nivolumab. These receptors were taken from a human donor with classical Hodgkin lymphoma.

Turning to this clone: This specimen includes other DNA sequences encoding the same CDR3. V and J are TRBV27 and TRBJ1-1, with D possibly matching TRBD1 (6 bases). The CDR3 has 13 residues. Germline assignment: CDR1 MNHEY and CDR2 SMNVEV (reference sequence). V was trimmed by 6 bases and J by 1 base, leaving 9 bases between them. The CDR3, as DNA: TGTGCCAGCAGCTCGACAGGGAACACTGAAGCTTTCTTT. Its translation: CASSSTGNTEAFF.

The chain combines TRBV6-5 with TRBJ2-1, with TRBD2 matching 8 bases. This CDR3 is 14 amino acids long. CDR1 is MNHEY, CDR2 SVGAGI, per germline. After removal of 3 bases from V and 10 bases from J, the junction contained 8 bases not matched to a gene. The CDR3 DNA follows: TGTGCCAGCAGTTATGGTCACAGCGGGGGAGAGCAGTTCTTC. It translates to CASSYGHSGGEQFF.

This clone was observed a single time. The chain uses TRBV28 and TRBJ2-7, with D perhaps assigned TRBD1 or TRBD2 (7 bases each). Per the germline V gene, CDR1 is MDHEN and CDR2 is SYDVKM. The ends were cut back, 2 bases at V and 4 bases at J, with 15 bases in the middle. This CDR3 region has 15 residues. This CDR3 reads CASSLRVRGGYEQYF. CDR3 bases: TGTGCCAGCAGTTTACGCGTCAGGGGGGGATACGAGCAGTACTTC. The whole variable domain, filled in from reference TRBV28 and TRBJ2-7, reads DVKVTQSSRYLVKRTGEKVFLECVQDMDHENMFWYRQDPGLGLRLIYFSYDVKMKEKGDIPEGYSVSREKKERFSLILESASTNQTSMYLCASSLRVRGGYEQYFGPGTRLTVT.

The V and J genes are TRBV2 and TRBJ1-3; D is uncertain. Germline lookup yields CDR1 SNHLY and CDR2 FYNNEI. This CDR3 is built from 15 residues. Trimming removed 6 bases at V and 0 bases at J, with 12 bases between. The CDR3 DNA reads TGTGCCAGCAGCCTGGTCAGGACCTCTGGAAACACCATATATTTT. It specifies CASSLVRTSGNTIYF.

This clone was recorded once. The chain couples TRBV19 to TRBJ1-2; D gene uncertain. With 3 bases removed from V and 7 bases from J, the gap between germline ends came to 15 bases. The CDR3 has 14 residues. Germline lookup yields CDR1 LNHDA and CDR2 SQIVND (reference sequence). CDR3 sequence reads: CASSIGAVAGGYTF. The CDR3, as DNA: TGTGCCAGTAGTATCGGCGCTGTGGCGGGTGGCTACACCTTC.

This chain connects TRBV5-6 to TRBJ2-3; a weak D match, TRBD2 (6 bases). Trimming cost V 4 bases and J 4 bases, with 16 bases left between them. The germline CDR1 and CDR2 sequences are SGHDT and YYEEEE. CDR3 length: 15 amino acids. The CDR3 region has the DNA TGTGCCAGCAGCCCCGACCCGGGGAGGCCAGATACGCAGTATTTT. Amino acid sequence: CASSPDPGRPDTQYF.